Included here is one TCR beta chain sequence, with context. Its binding antigen is unknown. One base away there is no much larger clone; base qualities are not given. The sample originates from a study of blood T cells in healthy people across ages (dated by TCRdb to about 2015). With respect to the entire study: In model experiments, template switching captured roughly one uniquely barcoded TCR beta cDNA molecule for every two T cells. Age-related changes in TCR beta repertoire diversity were measured in the study by deep sequencing normalized with unique cDNA molecular identifiers. The donors were split into four age groups: young (average around 17 years), middle-aged (over 35), aged (approximately 60) and long-lived (roughly 77). Donors of different ages were randomly distributed across sequencing lanes to avoid experimental bias. Using the same blood draw, the study looked at two additional independent replicas of 1 million unique cDNA reads for two donors, one aged 18 to 30 and the other aged 80 or older.

The approximately 40 donors, aged 6 to 90 years, were systemically healthy Caucasian individuals from Russia. Approximately 9.3 milliliters of peripheral blood were collected from each donor into EDTA-treated Vacutainer tubes. Ficoll-Paque density-gradient centrifugation was used to isolate PBMCs, with at least 7 million obtained per sample. Total RNA, at least 5 micrograms per sample, was extracted from PBMCs with Trizol reagent. For every donor, an aliquot of PBMCs went through flow cytometry to measure the percentages of naive CD45RAhigh/CD27high T cells. Paper-wide results and their limitations: Estimates of total diversity from one million sequenced T cells were regarded as lower bounds and underestimates. Since profiling was done on bulk unsorted PBMCs, naive and antigen-experienced compartments could not be conclusively compared. A strong correlation was found between observed TCR beta diversity and the percentage of naive T cells measured by flow cytometry. Observed TCR beta diversity per million T cells fell roughly linearly with age, and a significant reduction was already apparent by age roughly 41. The CMV infection status of donors was not known, potentially confounding age-related changes in expanded clonotypes. The long-lived group showed more naive CD4+ T cells, fewer expanded clones and increased TCR diversity than the aged group, suggesting age selection.

Library preparation was by 5' RACE. The instrument was an Illumina HiSeq 2500. A second PCR of about 7 to 12 cycles was run with a J-beta primer mix and a sample-barcoded 5' primer. Each TCR beta cDNA molecule received a unique molecular identifier from a template-switch 5' adaptor carrying 12 random nucleotides. Each sample yielded at least 3 million CDR3-containing paired-end reads. First-strand cDNA was synthesized from all RNA with the Mint cDNA synthesis kit, primed by a TRBC-specific oligonucleotide. All cDNA was treated with uracil-DNA glycosylase and then went through a first 18-cycle PCR with the universal primers M1SS and BC2_uni_R. From the authors' description of their analysis: Each sample was normalized by randomly selecting 1 million high-quality reads, each carrying a distinct molecular identifier. Reads sharing molecular identifiers were discarded rather than binned into consensus sequences. MiTCR, run with a Q25 quality threshold and the strictest error-elimination algorithm, handled CDR3 identification, clonotype clustering and error correction. Lower-bound total TCR beta diversity was estimated with a nonparametric unseen species model using Euler transformation. TCRdb's own reprocessing of the public reads used fastp at Q25 and MiXCR and kept productive beta chains. Rows are combined by CDR3 protein, so each entry shows the most common genes and DNA. These V and J calls derive from TCRdb rather than the authors' analysis. The sample table shows more than 800,000 distinct CDR3 sequences, and more than 35% are seen once. The top ten clones comprise approximately 17% of the sample.

The TCR sequence derives from a woman aged 55 to 70 in good health. Input material: blood.

The CDR3 protein sequence reads: CASSQGDRLADYNEQFF. The DNA sequence is TGTGCCAGCAGCCAAGGTGATCGACTAGCGGACTACAATGAGCAGTTCTTC. The rearrangement combines TRBV4-2 with TRBJ2-1; TRBD2 matches 9 bases in the middle. Based on the germline V gene, the CDR1 and CDR2 sequences are LGHNA and YNFKEQ. Including the terminal cysteine and phenylalanine, the CDR3 comprises 17 residues. Solely the CDR3 DNA is kept, with 51 bases framed from the first base. V and J are trimmed by 1 base and 3 bases, and the gene matches miss 7 bases of the junction.